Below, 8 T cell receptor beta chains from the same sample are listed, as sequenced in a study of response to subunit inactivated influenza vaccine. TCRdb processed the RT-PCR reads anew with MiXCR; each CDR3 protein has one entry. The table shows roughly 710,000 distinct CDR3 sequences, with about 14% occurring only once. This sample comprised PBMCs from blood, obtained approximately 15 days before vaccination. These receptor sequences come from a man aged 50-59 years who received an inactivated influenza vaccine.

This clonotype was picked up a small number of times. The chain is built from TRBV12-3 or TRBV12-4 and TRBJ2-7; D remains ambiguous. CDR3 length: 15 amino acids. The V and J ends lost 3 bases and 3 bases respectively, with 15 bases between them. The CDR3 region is CASSFSRDTNYEQYF. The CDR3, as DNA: TGTGCCAGCAGTTTTTCCCGAGACACAAACTACGAGCAGTACTTC.

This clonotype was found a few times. The CDR3: CASSYSRNRGGYEQYF. CDR3 bases: TGTGCCAGCAGTTACTCGAGGAACAGGGGTGGTTACGAGCAGTACTTC. The rearrangement uses TRBV6-2 or TRBV6-3 and TRBJ2-7, with 7 bases matching TRBD1. Germline assignment: CDR1 MNHEY and CDR2 SVGEGT. CDR3 length: 16 residues. With 0 bases clipped from V and 4 bases from J, the junction kept 9 bases outside the gene matches.

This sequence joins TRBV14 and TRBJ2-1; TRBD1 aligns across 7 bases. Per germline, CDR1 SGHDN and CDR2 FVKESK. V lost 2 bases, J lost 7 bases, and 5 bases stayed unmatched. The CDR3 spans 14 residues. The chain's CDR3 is CASSQRRTGNEQFF. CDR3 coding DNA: TGTGCCAGCAGCCAACGGAGGACAGGTAATGAGCAGTTCTTC.

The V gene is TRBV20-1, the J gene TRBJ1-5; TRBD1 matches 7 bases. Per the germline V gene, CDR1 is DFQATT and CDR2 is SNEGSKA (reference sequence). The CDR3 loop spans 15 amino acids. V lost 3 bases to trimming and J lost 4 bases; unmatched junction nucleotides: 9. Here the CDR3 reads CSASDGGGLNQPQHF. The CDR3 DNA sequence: TGCAGTGCTAGTGACGGAGGGGGCCTTAATCAGCCCCAGCATTTT.

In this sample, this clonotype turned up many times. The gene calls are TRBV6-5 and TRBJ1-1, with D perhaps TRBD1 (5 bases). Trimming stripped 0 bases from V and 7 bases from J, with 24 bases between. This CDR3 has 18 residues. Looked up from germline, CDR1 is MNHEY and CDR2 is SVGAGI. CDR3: CASSYSMVGRPLTSEAFF. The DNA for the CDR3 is TGTGCCAGCAGTTACTCGATGGTGGGGCGCCCCCTGACCAGTGAAGCTTTCTTT.

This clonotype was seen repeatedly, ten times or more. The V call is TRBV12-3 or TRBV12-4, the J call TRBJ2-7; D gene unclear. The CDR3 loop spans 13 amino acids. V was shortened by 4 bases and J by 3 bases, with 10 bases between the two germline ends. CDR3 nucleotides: TGTGCCAGCAGTTCTCGGACGGTCTACGAGCAGTACTTC. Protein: CASSSRTVYEQYF.

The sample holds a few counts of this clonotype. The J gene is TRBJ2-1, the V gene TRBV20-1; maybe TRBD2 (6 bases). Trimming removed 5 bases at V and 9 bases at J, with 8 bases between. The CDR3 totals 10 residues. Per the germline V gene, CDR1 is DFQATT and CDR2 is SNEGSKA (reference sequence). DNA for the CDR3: TGCAGTGCTGGGACTGCTGAGCAGTTCTTC. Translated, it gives CSAGTAEQFF.

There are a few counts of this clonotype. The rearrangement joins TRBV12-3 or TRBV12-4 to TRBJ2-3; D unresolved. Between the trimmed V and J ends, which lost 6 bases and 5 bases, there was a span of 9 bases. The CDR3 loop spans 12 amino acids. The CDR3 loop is CASRSLGDTQYF. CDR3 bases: TGTGCCAGCAGATCCCTAGGAGATACGCAGTATTTT.